These T cell receptor beta chains were read from a single sample in a study of memory CD4+ T cells and cytomegalovirus serostatus. The protocol was immunoSEQ multiplex PCR, while the TCRdb copy is restricted to in-frame clones and leaves out a portion. The table includes 60,000 or so clones, approximately 82% detected once. Sequenced input: memory CD4+ T cells from blood. All receptors come from an adult in good health and CMV-seronegative. Some clones in this sample may be carry-over from other donors' samples. Each CDR3 is given with its conserved first and last residue. The D gene is left open where the match is weak. Not all rows give a size; the values are once, few, many and, for expanded clones, a class.

clone_size: NA
v_call: TRBV19
j_call: TRBJ2-2
d_call: TRBD2
cdr3_nt: TGTGCCAGTAGTATAGAGGGACTAGCCCGCACCGGGGAGCTGTTTTTT
cdr3_aa: CASSIEGLARTGELFF

clone_size: NA
v_call: TRBV6-5
j_call: TRBJ2-5
d_call: NA
cdr3_nt: TGTGCCAGCAGTTACTCCTTTACAGCCTCGCAAGAGACCCAGTACTTC
cdr3_aa: CASSYSFTASQETQYF

clone_size: NA
v_call: TRBV10-1
j_call: TRBJ2-7
d_call: TRBD2
cdr3_nt: TGCGCCAGCAGTGAGCAGGGACTAGCGGTTACCTTGAGCTCCTACGAGCAGTACTTC
cdr3_aa: CASSEQGLAVTLSSYEQYF

clone_size: NA
v_call: TRBV10-3
j_call: TRBJ1-6
d_call: NA
cdr3_nt: TGTGCCATCAGTGAGAACAGAAATTCACCCCTCCACTTT
cdr3_aa: CAISENRNSPLHF

clone_size: once
v_call: TRBV28
j_call: TRBJ1-5
d_call: TRBD1
cdr3_nt: TGTGCCAGCAGTCTAAGACAGGGGATTCAGCCCCAGCATTTT
cdr3_aa: CASSLRQGIQPQHF

clone_size: NA
v_call: TRBV6-6
j_call: TRBJ1-1
d_call: TRBD1
cdr3_nt: TGTGCCAGCAGTCGGACAGGGTATACTGAAGCTTTCTTT
cdr3_aa: CASSRTGYTEAFF

clone_size: NA
v_call: TRBV6-6
j_call: TRBJ1-1
d_call: NA
cdr3_nt: TGTGCCAGCAGTTACTTTGCGGGGTCTGAAGCTTTCTTT
cdr3_aa: CASSYFAGSEAFF

clone_size: NA
v_call: TRBV30
j_call: TRBJ1-1
d_call: TRBD1
cdr3_nt: TGTGCCTGGAGAGGGACAGCGAACACTGAAGCTTTCTTT
cdr3_aa: CAWRGTANTEAFF

clone_size: few
v_call: TRBV30
j_call: TRBJ1-2
d_call: TRBD1
cdr3_nt: TGTGCCTGGAGTGTCTCAGGGGGCTATGGCTACACCTTC
cdr3_aa: CAWSVSGGYGYTF

clone_size: NA
v_call: TRBV19
j_call: TRBJ1-5
d_call: TRBD1
cdr3_nt: TGTGCCAGTAGTATAGCGAGGGGACAGTATCAGCCCCAGCATTTT
cdr3_aa: CASSIARGQYQPQHF

clone_size: once
v_call: TRBV29-1
j_call: TRBJ2-1
d_call: NA
cdr3_nt: TGCAGCGCCACTACCCCTTGGGATGAGCAGTTCTTC
cdr3_aa: CSATTPWDEQFF

clone_size: NA
v_call: TRBV30
j_call: TRBJ1-1
d_call: TRBD1
cdr3_nt: TGTGCCTGGACTTTTTTTACAGGGGGAGAGAGTGACACTGAAGCTTTCTTT
cdr3_aa: CAWTFFTGGESDTEAFF

clone_size: NA
v_call: TRBV5-1
j_call: TRBJ1-1
d_call: TRBD1
cdr3_nt: TGCGCCAGCAGCTTGGGTGACAAGGGGGCCGGAGCTTTCTTT
cdr3_aa: CASSLGDKGAGAFF

clone_size: NA
v_call: TRBV25-1
j_call: TRBJ1-1
d_call: NA
cdr3_nt: TGTGCCAGCAGTGAAATCCGAGGAACTGAAGCTTTCTTT
cdr3_aa: CASSEIRGTEAFF

clone_size: NA
v_call: TRBV10-3
j_call: TRBJ2-7
d_call: NA
cdr3_nt: TGTGCCATCAGTACCGGGGATTCCTACGAGCAGTACTTC
cdr3_aa: CAISTGDSYEQYF

clone_size: NA
v_call: TRBV28
j_call: TRBJ2-2
d_call: NA
cdr3_nt: TGTGCCAGCAGTTTATGGGCTAACACCGGGGAGCTGTTTTTT
cdr3_aa: CASSLWANTGELFF

clone_size: NA
v_call: TRBV7-9
j_call: TRBJ2-5
d_call: TRBD1
cdr3_nt: TGTGCCAGCAGCCCCGGGACAGGGAAGGGAGAGACCCAGTACTTC
cdr3_aa: CASSPGTGKGETQYF

clone_size: NA
v_call: TRBV2
j_call: TRBJ1-6
d_call: NA
cdr3_nt: TGTGCCAGCAGTGTGGACAGTTTTAATTCACCCCTCCACTTT
cdr3_aa: CASSVDSFNSPLHF

clone_size: NA
v_call: TRBV11-3
j_call: TRBJ2-1
d_call: NA
cdr3_nt: TGTGCCAGCAGCTTAGGGACGAAGTACAATGAGCAGTTCTTC
cdr3_aa: CASSLGTKYNEQFF

clone_size: NA
v_call: TRBV6-5
j_call: TRBJ1-2
d_call: NA
cdr3_nt: TGTGCCAGCAGGGACAGATATGGCTACACCTTC
cdr3_aa: CASRDRYGYTF

clone_size: NA
v_call: TRBV4-2
j_call: TRBJ1-5
d_call: NA
cdr3_nt: TGTGCCAGCAGCCAAGAACCAACAAGGGGTCAGCCCCAGCATTTT
cdr3_aa: CASSQEPTRGQPQHF

clone_size: NA
v_call: TRBV19
j_call: TRBJ2-7
d_call: NA
cdr3_nt: TGTGCCAGTAGTCCCAGGGGGGGCTCCTACGAGCAGTACTTC
cdr3_aa: CASSPRGGSYEQYF

clone_size: NA
v_call: TRBV6-1
j_call: TRBJ1-5
d_call: NA
cdr3_nt: TGTGCCAGCAGTGATCGGCATACCCAGCATTTT
cdr3_aa: CASSDRHTQHF

clone_size: NA
v_call: TRBV7-9
j_call: TRBJ2-7
d_call: TRBD1
cdr3_nt: TGTGCCAGCAGCCGGGACAGCTTCTCCTACGAGCAGTACTTC
cdr3_aa: CASSRDSFSYEQYF

clone_size: NA
v_call: TRBV6-1
j_call: TRBJ2-1
d_call: NA
cdr3_nt: TGTGCCAGCAGTGAGGCGTTTTTTTTCGGGAGTAGCAGGGGCAATGAGCAGTTCTTC
cdr3_aa: CASSEAFFFGSSRGNEQFF

clone_size: NA
v_call: TRBV6-1
j_call: TRBJ2-1
d_call: TRBD2
cdr3_nt: TGTGCCAGCAGTAAAGGACTAGCGGGAGGGCCTTATGAGCAGTTCTTC
cdr3_aa: CASSKGLAGGPYEQFF

clone_size: few
v_call: TRBV27
j_call: TRBJ1-6
d_call: TRBD1
cdr3_nt: TGTGCCAGCAGTTCATTCCGGGACAGGGGAGGTAATTCACCCCTCCACTTT
cdr3_aa: CASSSFRDRGGNSPLHF

clone_size: NA
v_call: TRBV28
j_call: TRBJ2-7
d_call: NA
cdr3_nt: TGTGCCAGCATGGCAGGCTCCTACGAGCAGTACTTC
cdr3_aa: CASMAGSYEQYF

clone_size: NA
v_call: TRBV5-6
j_call: TRBJ2-1
d_call: NA
cdr3_nt: TGTGCCAGCAGCCGGACTATCAATGAGCAGTTCTTC
cdr3_aa: CASSRTINEQFF